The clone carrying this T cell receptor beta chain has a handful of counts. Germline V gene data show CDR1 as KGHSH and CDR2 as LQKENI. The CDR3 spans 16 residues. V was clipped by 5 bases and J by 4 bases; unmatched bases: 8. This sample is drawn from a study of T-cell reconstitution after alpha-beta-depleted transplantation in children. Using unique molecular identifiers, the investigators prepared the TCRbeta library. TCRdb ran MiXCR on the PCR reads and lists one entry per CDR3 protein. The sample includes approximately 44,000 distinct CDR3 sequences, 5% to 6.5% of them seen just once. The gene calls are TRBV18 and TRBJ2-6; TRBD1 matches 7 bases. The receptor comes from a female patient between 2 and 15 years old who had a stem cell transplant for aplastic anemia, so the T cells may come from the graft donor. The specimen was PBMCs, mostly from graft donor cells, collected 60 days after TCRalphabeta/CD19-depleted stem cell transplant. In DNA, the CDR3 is TGTGCCAGCTCATCGACAGGGATGAGCGGGGCCAACGTCCTGACTTTC. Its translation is CASSSTGMSGANVLTF.